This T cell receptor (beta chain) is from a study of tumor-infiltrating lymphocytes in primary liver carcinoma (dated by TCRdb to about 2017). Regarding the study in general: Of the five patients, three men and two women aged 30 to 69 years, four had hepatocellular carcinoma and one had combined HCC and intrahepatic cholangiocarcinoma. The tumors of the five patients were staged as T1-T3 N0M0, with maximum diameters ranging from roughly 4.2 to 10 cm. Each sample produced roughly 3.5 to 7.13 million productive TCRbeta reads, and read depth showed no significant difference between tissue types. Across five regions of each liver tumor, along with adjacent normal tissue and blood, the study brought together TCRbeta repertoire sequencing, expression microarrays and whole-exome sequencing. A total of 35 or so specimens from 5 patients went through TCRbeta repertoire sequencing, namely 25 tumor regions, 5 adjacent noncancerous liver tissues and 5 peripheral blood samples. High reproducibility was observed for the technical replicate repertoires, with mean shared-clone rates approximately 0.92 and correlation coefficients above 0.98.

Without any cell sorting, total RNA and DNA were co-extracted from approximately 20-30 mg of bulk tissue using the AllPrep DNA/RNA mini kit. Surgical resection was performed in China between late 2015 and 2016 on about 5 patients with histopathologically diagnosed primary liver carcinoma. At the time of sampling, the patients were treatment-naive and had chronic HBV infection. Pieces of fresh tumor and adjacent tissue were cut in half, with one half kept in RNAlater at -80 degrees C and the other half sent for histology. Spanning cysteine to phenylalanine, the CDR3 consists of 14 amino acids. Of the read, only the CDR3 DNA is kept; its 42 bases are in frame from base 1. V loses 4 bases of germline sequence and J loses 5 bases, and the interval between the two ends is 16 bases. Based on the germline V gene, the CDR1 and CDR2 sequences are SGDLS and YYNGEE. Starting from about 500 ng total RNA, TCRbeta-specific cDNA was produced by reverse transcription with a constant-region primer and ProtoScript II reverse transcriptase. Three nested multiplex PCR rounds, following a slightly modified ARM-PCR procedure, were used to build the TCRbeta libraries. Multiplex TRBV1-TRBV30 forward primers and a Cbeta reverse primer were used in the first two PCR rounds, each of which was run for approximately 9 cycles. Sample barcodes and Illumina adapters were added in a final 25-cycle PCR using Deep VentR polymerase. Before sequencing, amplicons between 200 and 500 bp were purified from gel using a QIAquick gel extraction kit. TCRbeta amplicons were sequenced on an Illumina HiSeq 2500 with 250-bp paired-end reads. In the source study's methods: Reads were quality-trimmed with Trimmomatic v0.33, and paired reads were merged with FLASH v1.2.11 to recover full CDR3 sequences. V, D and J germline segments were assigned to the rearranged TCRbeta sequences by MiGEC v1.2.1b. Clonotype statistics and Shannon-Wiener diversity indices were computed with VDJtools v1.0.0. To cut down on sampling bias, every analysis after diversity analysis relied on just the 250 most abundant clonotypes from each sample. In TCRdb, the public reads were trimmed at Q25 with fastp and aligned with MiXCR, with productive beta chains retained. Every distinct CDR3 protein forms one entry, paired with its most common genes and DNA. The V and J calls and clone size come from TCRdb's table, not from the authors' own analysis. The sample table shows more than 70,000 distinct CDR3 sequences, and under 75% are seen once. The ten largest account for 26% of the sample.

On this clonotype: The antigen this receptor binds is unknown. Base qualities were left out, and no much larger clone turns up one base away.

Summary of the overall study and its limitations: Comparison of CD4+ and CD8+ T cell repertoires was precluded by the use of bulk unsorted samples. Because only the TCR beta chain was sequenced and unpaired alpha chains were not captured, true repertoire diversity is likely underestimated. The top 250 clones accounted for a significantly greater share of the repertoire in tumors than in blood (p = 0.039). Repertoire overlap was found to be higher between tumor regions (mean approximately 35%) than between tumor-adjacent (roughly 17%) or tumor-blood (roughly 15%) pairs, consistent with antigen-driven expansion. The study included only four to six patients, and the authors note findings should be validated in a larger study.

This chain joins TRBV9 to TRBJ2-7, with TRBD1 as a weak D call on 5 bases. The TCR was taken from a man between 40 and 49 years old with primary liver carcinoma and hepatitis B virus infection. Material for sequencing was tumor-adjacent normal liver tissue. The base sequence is TGTGCCAGCAGCCCAGGAATCAGGGCCAACGAGCAGTACTTC. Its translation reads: CASSPGIRANEQYF.